The next 9 T cell receptor beta chains were all read from a single sample in a study of blood T cells in healthy people across ages. The authors ran a second PCR of 7 to 11 cycles using a sample-barcoded 5' primer and a J-beta primer mix. TCRdb called the 5' RACE reads again in MiXCR, with one record for every CDR3 protein. This table has approximately 1.5 million distinct CDR3 sequences, roughly 32% appearing once. Sequenced sample: blood. All receptors come from a woman aged 30 to 39 in good health.

The chain carries TRBV20-1 and TRBJ2-5, with D possibly being TRBD1 (6 bases). The CDR3 covers 15 residues. V dropped 3 bases and J dropped 7 bases, with 21 bases sitting between them. From germline, CDR1 is DFQATT and CDR2 SNEGSKA (reference sequence). CDR3 DNA: TGCAGTGCTAGTGAAGGGGGTCGGACATTCGGGACCCAGTACTTC. The encoded protein is CSASEGGRTFGTQYF.

The chain carries TRBV4-1 and TRBJ2-3, with 8 positions matching TRBD2. Germline CDR1 is MGHRA and CDR2 is YSYEKL. The CDR3 loop spans 16 amino acids. V shed 2 bases and J 0 bases; nucleotides not matched to a gene: 4. This CDR3 reads CASSQPTSESTDTQYF. The CDR3 DNA reads as TGCGCCAGCAGCCAACCGACTAGCGAGAGCACAGATACGCAGTATTTT.

This clonotype was detected a few times. J is TRBJ2-7 and V is TRBV2; 7 bases are a match to TRBD1. J was trimmed by 2 bases and V by 4 bases; bases with no gene match: 5. This CDR3 comprises 14 residues. CDR1 and CDR2 (germline): SNHLY, FYNNEI. The CDR3 reads CASSAYRGAYEQYF. In DNA, the CDR3 is TGTGCCAGCAGTGCTTACAGGGGTGCCTACGAGCAGTACTTC. The full variable domain, with the rest looked up from reference TRBV2 and TRBJ2-7, is EPEVTQTPSHQVTQMGQEVILRCVPISNHLYFYWYRQILGQKVEFLVSFYNNEISEKSEIFDDQFSVERPDGSNFTLKIRSTKLEDSAMYFCASSAYRGAYEQYFGPGTRLTVT.

This clonotype occurred a few times. The chain has TRBV4-1 and TRBJ1-2, with a possible D match to TRBD1 (5 bases). The CDR3 length is 14 residues. Germline V CDR1 and CDR2: MGHRA, YSYEKL. With 1 base removed from V and 6 bases from J, the gap between germline ends came to 12 bases. The CDR3 coding sequence is TGCGCCAGCAGCCAAGGCAGGGTCAGTCATGGCTACACCTTC. Translated, it gives CASSQGRVSHGYTF.

The J gene is TRBJ1-5, the V gene TRBV3-1; TRBD1 might be the D (5 bases). The CDR3 loop spans 17 amino acids. From germline, CDR1 is LGHDT and CDR2 YNNKEL (reference sequence). V lost 0 bases and J 2 bases, leaving 14 bases between the germline ends. CDR3 in DNA: TGTGCCAGCAGCCAAGATAAAGGGGTCCGTGGCAATCAGCCCCAGCATTTT. Translation: CASSQDKGVRGNQPQHF.

This clonotype has just a few counts. The chain employs TRBV9 and TRBJ1-1, with D uncertain. CDR1 is SGDLS and CDR2 is YYNGEE in the germline V gene. The V end was cut by 0 bases, the J end by 5 bases, with 8 bases between. The CDR3 contains 13 residues. CDR3 sequence: CASSVEDRTEAFF. DNA of the CDR3: TGTGCCAGCAGCGTAGAAGACCGAACTGAAGCTTTCTTT.

This chain connects TRBV28 to TRBJ2-5, with D possibly TRBD2 on 6 matching bases. The germline V gene encodes CDR1 MDHEN and CDR2 SYDVKM. This CDR3 has 12 amino acids. V lost 3 bases and J 11 bases, leaving 13 bases between the germline ends. The CDR3 nucleotides are TGTGCCAGCAGTTTGGGAGGTCCCAGGCAGTACTTC. Translated, it gives CASSLGGPRQYF.

This clonotype was counted a few times. The chain carries TRBV15 and TRBJ2-1, with a tentative D call TRBD2 (5 bases). V was shortened by 4 bases and J by 7 bases, with 17 bases between the two germline ends. CDR1 and CDR2 (germline): LNHNV, YYDKDF (reference sequence). The CDR3 is made up of 15 amino acids. In DNA form, the CDR3 reads TGTGCCACCAGCAAAGGGAGCTCGCGGTATAATGAGCAGTTCTTC. Translating it yields CATSKGSSRYNEQFF.

This clonotype has only a few counts. At one end the junction does not follow the germline gene, possibly because of a read error. The rearrangement joins TRBV4-1 to TRBJ1-1; D unresolved. The CDR3 runs 16 residues. Germline CDR1 MGHRA, CDR2 YSYEKL. The CDR3 region has the DNA TGCGCCAGCAGCAAAGACGGACCGGGTGGCGGCACTGAAGCTTTCTTT. Translation: CASSKDGPGGGTEAFF.